These 32 T cell receptor beta chains were sequenced from one sample in a study of blood T cell repertoires in COVID-19. Clones were sequenced by immunoSEQ multiplex PCR, and TCRdb holds only the in-frame ones, with some missing. Among 80,000 to 100,000 clones, 90% were seen once, and the ten largest hold about 1.8%. The sample was peripheral blood. Receptors were obtained from a man aged 55 to 70 with acute or convalescent COVID-19.

This chain uses TRBV11-1 with TRBJ1-1; tentatively, D is TRBD1 (5 bases). This CDR3 comprises 13 residues. Per germline, CDR1 SGHAT and CDR2 FQDESV (reference sequence). The V end was cut by 1 base, the J end by 6 bases, with 9 bases between. CDR3 in amino acids: CASSLESGSEAFF. The DNA of the CDR3 is TGTGCCAGCAGCTTAGAATCAGGGTCTGAAGCTTTCTTT.

This chain joins TRBV5-1 and TRBJ1-1, with 10 bases aligning to TRBD1. Germline loops: CDR1 SGHRS, CDR2 YFSETQ. This CDR3 comprises 11 residues. With V trimmed by 4 bases and J by 11 bases, 2 bases remained unmatched. The DNA for the CDR3 is TGCGCCAGCAGCCCGGGACAGGGGGCTTTCTTT. Translating it yields CASSPGQGAFF.

The J gene is TRBJ1-1, the V gene TRBV10-3; the D is unclear. In germline, CDR1 is ENHRY, CDR2 SYGVKD. Trimming cost V 5 bases and J 6 bases, with 10 bases left between them. The CDR3 runs 12 residues. The DNA for the CDR3 is TGTGCCATCAGTATGACTGAGGCTGAAGCTTTCTTT. Residues: CAISMTEAEAFF.

The CDR3 nucleotides are TGCGCCAGCAGCTTAGGGGGAACAGGGGGCACAGATACGCAGTATTTT. This encodes CASSLGGTGGTDTQYF. The V gene is TRBV5-1, the J gene TRBJ2-3, with 7 positions matching TRBD1. The CDR3 totals 16 residues. With V trimmed by 2 bases and J by 1 base, 7 bases remained unmatched. The germline CDR1 and CDR2 sequences are SGHRS and YFSETQ.

The rearrangement uses TRBV23-1 and TRBJ1-5; D is possibly TRBD1 (5 bases). TRBV23-1 is noted as an ORF with a role that remains uncertain. The CDR3 runs to 16 residues. V lost 0 bases and J 0 bases, leaving 9 bases between the germline ends. The CDR3 is CASSQSGRDSNQPQHF. Here the CDR3 DNA reads TGCGCCAGCAGTCAATCTGGCAGGGATAGCAATCAGCCCCAGCATTTT.

This chain joins TRBV19 and TRBJ1-4; maybe TRBD1 (5 bases). Trimming removed 8 bases from V and 5 bases from J, with 15 bases in between. The CDR3 has 14 residues. From germline, CDR1 is LNHDA and CDR2 SQIVND (reference sequence). CDR3: CASSQLGGNEKLFF. CDR3 DNA: TGTGCCAGTTCTCAATTGGGGGGGAATGAAAAACTGTTTTTT.

The chain couples TRBV5-1 to TRBJ1-6; weak D call: TRBD1 (6 bases). The germline V gene encodes CDR1 SGHRS and CDR2 YFSETQ. Trimming stripped 4 bases from V and 10 bases from J, with 18 bases between. The CDR3 consists of 15 residues. The CDR3: CASSPLGQTKSPLHF. The CDR3 nucleotides read TGCGCCAGCAGCCCCCTAGGACAGACGAAATCACCCCTCCACTTT.

The chain couples TRBV5-1 to TRBJ1-3; no definite D call. V was clipped by 4 bases and J by 2 bases, with 25 bases between them. The CDR3 extends over 19 amino acids. Germline assignment: CDR1 SGHRS and CDR2 YFSETQ. CDR3 sequence reads: CASSPQPGRISRAGNTIYF. CDR3 sequence (DNA): TGCGCCAGCAGCCCCCAACCAGGAAGAATTTCTCGTGCTGGAAACACCATATATTTT. Supplemented by reference TRBV5-1 and TRBJ1-3, the full variable domain reads KAGVTQTPRYLIKTRGQQVTLSCSPISGHRSVSWYQQTPGQGLQFLFEYFSETQRNKGNFPGRFSGRQFSNSRSEMNVSTLELGDSALYLCASSPQPGRISRAGNTIYFGEGSWLTVV.

This chain connects TRBV6-5 to TRBJ1-6; D might be TRBD1 (6 bases). V was pared by 0 bases and J by 2 bases, with 8 bases between. This CDR3 has 16 residues. In germline, CDR1 is MNHEY, CDR2 SVGAGI. CDR3 residues: CASSYSGQTYNSPLHF. CDR3 in DNA: TGTGCCAGCAGTTACTCGGGACAAACCTATAATTCACCCCTCCACTTT.

The chain uses TRBV5-1 and TRBJ2-5, with 9 nucleotides matching TRBD1. This CDR3 region has 13 residues. The V gene's germline CDR1 is SGHRS and CDR2 YFSETQ. Trimming removed 7 bases from V and 1 base from J; junction bases left unmatched: 2. In DNA form, the CDR3 reads TGCGCCAGCGGGGGACAGGGCCAAGAGACCCAGTACTTC. Translation gives CASGGQGQETQYF.

This clone was found once. Compared with germline, one end of the junction differs, possibly owing to a read error. The genes are TRBV28 and TRBJ1-1; 7 bases are a match to TRBD1. Germline CDR1 and CDR2: MDHEN and SYDVKM. The CDR3 is 15 residues long. The CDR3 loop is CASSPLTGRNPEAFF. The CDR3 nucleotides are TGTGCCAGCAGTCCCTTGACAGGGAGGAACCCTGAAGCTTTCTTT.

The CDR3 protein is CASGLGPTPLHF. The CDR3 region has the DNA TGTGCCAGCGGGCTGGGCCCTACACCCCTCCACTTT. The chain has TRBV6-5 and TRBJ1-6; D ambiguous. From germline, CDR1 is MNHEY and CDR2 SVGAGI. The CDR3 covers 12 residues. V was trimmed by 8 bases and J by 11 bases, leaving 13 bases between them.

V and J are TRBV18 and TRBJ2-2; possibly TRBD2 for D (5 bases). Per the germline V gene, CDR1 is KGHSH and CDR2 is LQKENI. The CDR3 runs to 15 residues. The V end was cut by 0 bases, the J end by 4 bases, with 9 bases between. DNA for the CDR3: TGTGCCAGCTCACCACCGGGAGAGAGCACCGGGGAGCTGTTTTTT. It yields the protein CASSPPGESTGELFF.

This chain uses TRBV29-1 with TRBJ1-2, with 7 positions matching TRBD1. V lost 3 bases and J lost 2; bases outside the gene matches: 6. CDR1 is SQVTM, CDR2 ANQGSEA, per germline. This CDR3 region has 14 residues. As DNA, the CDR3 is TGCAGCGTTGAGACAGGGCTTCTCAACTATGGCTACACCTTC. It encodes CSVETGLLNYGYTF.

Details on this clone: Germline and junction disagree at one end, which may indicate a read error. The chain is built from TRBV7-9 and TRBJ1-2; D is unclear. The CDR3 runs to 12 residues. Germline V gives CDR1 SEHNR, CDR2 FQNEAQ (reference sequence). Here the CDR3 reads CASSLAAGIGCF. The CDR3 nucleotides read TGTGCCAGCAGCTTAGCTGCGGGGATAGGGTGCTTC.

The chain carries TRBV7-2 and TRBJ1-1, with D unclear. The CDR3 loop spans 13 amino acids. Trimming cost V 5 bases and J 1 base, with 8 bases left between them. Looked up from germline, CDR1 is SGHTA and CDR2 is FQGNSA. CDR3 nucleotide sequence: TGTGCCAGCAGCCCCGGAGGGAACACTGAAGCTTTCTTT. It encodes CASSPGGNTEAFF.

The V and J genes are TRBV11-2 and TRBJ1-1; no reliable D call. This CDR3 region has 14 residues. Trimming left V 2 bases short and J 3 bases short, with 10 bases between. Germline CDR1 and CDR2: SGHAT and FQNNGV. CDR3 nucleotide sequence: TGTGCCAGCAGCTTATTATTGGGCTACACTGAAGCTTTCTTT. Its protein product is CASSLLLGYTEAFF.

V is TRBV3-1 (or the pseudogene TRBV3-2) and J is TRBJ1-2; D is unclear. V dropped 1 base and J dropped 5 bases, with 8 bases sitting between them. Germline values: CDR1 LGHDT, CDR2 YNNKEL (reference sequence). This CDR3 region has 13 residues. The CDR3 DNA reads as TGTGCCAGCAGCCAAGTGGCAGGATATGGCTACACCTTC. Its protein product is CASSQVAGYGYTF.

This clone occurred a few times. Other DNA variants within this sample encode the same CDR3. The chain couples TRBV5-1 to TRBJ1-1, with 7 bases aligning to TRBD1. V was pared by 4 bases and J by 1 base, with 4 bases of the junction left unmatched. Looked up from germline, CDR1 is SGHRS and CDR2 is YFSETQ. The CDR3 covers 14 residues. The DNA of the CDR3 is TGCGCCAGCAGCCTACAGGGGAAGAACACTGAAGCTTTCTTT. Translation gives CASSLQGKNTEAFF.

The chain links TRBV7-6 to TRBJ2-2; TRBD1 matches 7 bases. The V segment lost 5 bases and the J segment 1 base; nucleotides outside the gene matches: 13. From germline, CDR1 is SGHVS and CDR2 FNYEAQ. This CDR3 spans 18 amino acids. The CDR3 loop reads CASSTGTVVRRNTGELFF. The CDR3 nucleotides read TGTGCCAGCAGCACCGGGACAGTCGTTAGGAGGAACACCGGGGAGCTGTTTTTT.

This clone has a single count. V is TRBV7-2 and J is TRBJ1-2; perhaps TRBD1 as D (6 bases). Germline CDR1 reads SGHTA; CDR2 reads FQGNSA. Trimming left V 7 bases short and J 4 bases short, with 13 bases between. The CDR3 length is 13 residues. The CDR3 nucleotides are TGTGCCAGCAAGATGGGGGCCCCCTATGGCTACACCTTC. Protein: CASKMGAPYGYTF.

This clone has a handful of counts. The chain links TRBV3-1 (or the pseudogene TRBV3-2) to TRBJ2-2; the D gene is possibly TRBD1 (5 bases). V lost 1 base and J 5 bases, leaving 14 bases between the germline ends. The CDR3 is 16 amino acids. Germline V lookup: CDR1 LGHDT, CDR2 YNNKEL (reference sequence). The chain's CDR3 is CASSQVFQGLTGELFF. CDR3 DNA sequence: TGTGCCAGCAGCCAAGTTTTCCAGGGCTTAACCGGGGAGCTGTTTTTT.

In nucleotides, the CDR3 is TGCGCCAGCAGCCAAGACGGGGGAAGAAATCAGCCCCAGCATTTT. It yields the protein CASSQDGGRNQPQHF. V is TRBV4-1 and J is TRBJ1-5, with D possibly TRBD1 on 5 matching bases. This CDR3 spans 15 amino acids. Germline V gene sequence: CDR1 MGHRA, CDR2 YSYEKL. V lost 0 bases, J lost 4 bases, and 10 bases lay in between.

This clone was counted a single time. This chain uses TRBV28 with TRBJ1-5; no reliable D call. V was clipped by 6 bases and J by 1 base, with 22 bases between them. In germline, CDR1 is MDHEN, CDR2 SYDVKM. This CDR3 contains 18 residues. The CDR3 loop is CASSTNGPGSVSNQPQHF. The CDR3 nucleotides read TGTGCCAGCAGCACGAATGGTCCAGGATCCGTGAGCAATCAGCCCCAGCATTTT.

The chain has TRBV12-3 or TRBV12-4 and TRBJ1-1; a possible D gene is TRBD1 (5 bases). This CDR3 is 13 amino acids long. The V gene lost 5 bases and the J gene lost 2 bases, with 9 bases spanning the gap. CDR3 sequence: CASSAGGNTEAFF. CDR3 DNA sequence: TGTGCCAGCAGTGCGGGGGGAAACACTGAAGCTTTCTTT.

V usage is TRBV5-1 and J usage is TRBJ2-5; 11 bases are a match to TRBD2. The trim removed 4 bases at V and 2 bases at J, leaving 10 bases unmatched. Germline lookup yields CDR1 SGHRS and CDR2 YFSETQ. The CDR3 length is 17 residues. The CDR3 region is CASSVDLAGGIQETQYF. The CDR3 nucleotides read TGCGCCAGCAGCGTAGATCTAGCGGGGGGAATACAAGAGACCCAGTACTTC.

V usage is TRBV19 and J usage is TRBJ1-5; no reliable D call. V was shortened by 5 bases and J by 0 bases, with 8 bases between the two germline ends. Germline values: CDR1 LNHDA, CDR2 SQIVND (reference sequence). The CDR3 consists of 14 residues. The CDR3 region is CASSFPYSNQPQHF. The CDR3 DNA sequence: TGTGCCAGTAGTTTCCCTTATAGCAATCAGCCCCAGCATTTT.

This clone was seen only once. The V gene is TRBV5-1, the J gene TRBJ1-1; TRBD1 might be the D (6 bases). V was shortened by 2 bases and J by 5 bases, with 16 bases between the two germline ends. CDR3 length equals 15 residues. The germline gives CDR1 SGHRS, CDR2 YFSETQ. For the CDR3, the DNA is TGCGCCAGCAGCTTATTCAGGGGAGGGGAGACTGAAGCTTTCTTT. Translation gives CASSLFRGGETEAFF.

This clone was detected a few times. This sequence joins TRBV5-6 and TRBJ2-2; D may be TRBD2 (5 bases). CDR3 size: 17 residues. V was cut by 4 bases and J by 5 bases, with 21 bases left in between. Germline-derived CDR1 and CDR2 are SGHDT and YYEEEE. In DNA form, the CDR3 reads TGTGCCAGCAGCCACATAAACGGGGTTCCGGGGACCGGGGAGCTGTTTTTT. Translating it yields CASSHINGVPGTGELFF.

The chain carries TRBV6-5 and TRBJ1-2, with 7 bases lining up with TRBD1. Germline CDR1 reads MNHEY; CDR2 reads SVGAGI. The CDR3 runs to 13 residues. V lost 8 bases to trimming and J lost 5 bases; unmatched junction nucleotides: 8. The CDR3 region has the DNA TGTGCCAGCGGAACAGGGGTACGGTATGGCTACACCTTC. Translating it yields CASGTGVRYGYTF.

In this sample, this clone turned up a few times. The chain uses TRBV10-3 and TRBJ1-5; the D is unclear. This CDR3 spans 14 amino acids. Germline CDR1 and CDR2: ENHRY and SYGVKD. The V end lost 0 bases, the J end lost 2 bases, and 5 bases lay between the germline ends. The CDR3 protein is CAISESSGNQPQHF. CDR3 nucleotide sequence: TGTGCCATCAGTGAGTCCAGTGGCAATCAGCCCCAGCATTTT.

The rearrangement joins TRBV24-1 to TRBJ2-2; weak D call: TRBD1 (5 bases). The CDR3 sequence is 14 residues long. Germline-derived CDR1 and CDR2 are KGHDR and SFDVKD. V lost 5 bases and J 2 bases, leaving 8 bases between the germline ends. CDR3 amino acids: CATSGGANTGELFF. For the CDR3, the DNA is TGTGCCACCAGTGGTGGGGCTAACACCGGGGAGCTGTTTTTT.